This T cell receptor beta chain was documented in a study of response to subunit inactivated influenza vaccine. Remarks on this clonotype: Its antigen is still unknown.

The CDR3 sequence is 19 residues long. Germline V gene lookup returns CDR1 SGHRS and CDR2 YFSETQ. V was trimmed by 2 bases and J by 0 bases, leaving 20 bases between them. MiXCR was run by TCRdb on the RT-PCR reads, yielding one entry per CDR3 protein. The table has approximately 730,000 distinct CDR3 sequences, around 13% seen once. Whole-study findings and limits: The authors offered the suggestion that each seasonal influenza vaccination recruits few new T cells.

Sequencing used PBMCs from blood, obtained around 15 days before vaccination. The chain is built from TRBV5-1 and TRBJ2-2; D is possibly TRBD1 or TRBD2 (5 bases each). This sequence originates from a man aged 50-59 years who received an inactivated influenza vaccine. CDR3 residues: CASSLVGILGASNTGELFF. CDR3 sequence (DNA): TGCGCCAGCAGCTTAGTCGGGATACTCGGGGCCTCGAACACCGGGGAGCTGTTTTTT.